This entry describes one TCR beta chain. Its cognate antigen is unknown. In the same sample, other DNA sequences code for this CDR3. The sample belongs to a study of cytomegalovirus exposure and HLA in healthy donors. About the study: Researchers previously reported finding roughly 120 million unique TCR beta sequences from 170 million or so T cells.

Study-level points and caveats: For cytomegalovirus status, the classifier reportedly gave diagnoses with high specificity and sensitivity. An analysis was carried out at a later point. It showed that HLA-associated TCR beta chains were more clonally expanded than equally common non-associated chains. Common viral pathogens (according to a later analysis) appeared linked to several of the most significant clusters.

The germline V and J ends were trimmed by 3 bases and 3 bases, with 8 bases remaining between them. CDR1 and CDR2 from the germline V gene are KGHSH and LQKENI. The CDR3 covers 13 residues. 13 Jbeta primers and 60 Vbeta primers were used for the PCR. The data were produced by immunoSEQ multiplex PCR, yet TCRdb's version contains in-frame clones alone and is incomplete. Among about 200,000 clones listed, roughly four fifths were seen once. Material: PBMCs. The clonotype originates from a woman in her fifties or sixties in good health and CMV-seropositive. The chain joins TRBV18 to TRBJ1-1, with D uncertain. DNA for the CDR3: TGTGCCAGCTCACCGCCAGGCGACACTGAAGCTTTCTTT. This translates into CASSPPGDTEAFF.